This is a list of T cell receptor beta chains from one sample in a study of regulatory T cells in long-lasting Graves disease. MiXCR was run by TCRdb on the multiplex PCR reads, yielding one entry per CDR3 protein. The data show over 500,000 distinct CDR3 sequences, approximately 16% seen once. The same data also went into a second study, on T cells in Graves' hyperthyroidism and ophthalmopathy.

Here the sequenced sample was peripheral blood mononuclear cells (PBMCs), taken at new diagnosis, from a patient treated with antithyroid drugs. These receptors were taken from a man aged 18 to 30 with Graves disease. Each CDR3 is given with its conserved first and last residue. A D gene is named only where the DNA matches it firmly. Size is stated for part of the rows, as once, few or many counts, or as a class when the clone is expanded.

D gene,V gene,clone size,J gene,CDR3 protein,CDR3 DNA
NA,TRBV7-9,few,TRBJ1-2,CASGLGDRSYGYTF,TGTGCCAGCGGCTTAGGAGACAGGTCCTATGGCTACACCTTC
TRBD2,TRBV19,few,TRBJ2-1,CASSIGGTSANEQFF,TGTGCCAGTAGTATAGGGGGGACTAGCGCCAATGAGCAGTTCTTC
TRBD1,TRBV6-2/TRBV6-3,NA,TRBJ2-7,CASSYRDRDVREQYF,TGTGCCAGCAGTTACCGGGACAGAGACGTACGAGAGCAGTACTTC
NA,TRBV20-1,few,TRBJ2-3,CSATNLRDTQYF,TGCAGTGCTACCAACTTAAGGGATACGCAGTATTTT
NA,TRBV7-9,NA,TRBJ1-2,CASSAEWNYGYTF,TGTGCCAGCAGTGCAGAGTGGAACTATGGCTACACCTTC
NA,TRBV30,NA,TRBJ1-3,CAWSTGTPGNTIYF,TGTGCCTGGAGTACCGGGACACCAGGAAACACCATATATTTT
TRBD2,TRBV2,NA,TRBJ2-1,CASSGGFSGRGNNEQFF,TGTGCCAGCAGTGGAGGGTTTAGCGGGAGGGGGAACAATGAGCAGTTCTTC
NA,TRBV25-1,many,TRBJ2-7,CASSGVRGFYEQYF,TGTGCCAGCAGTGGGGTTCGGGGGTTCTACGAGCAGTACTTC
TRBD2,TRBV20-1,many,TRBJ2-7,CSARDLRWDYSYEQYF,TGCAGTGCTAGAGATCTACGTTGGGACTATTCCTACGAGCAGTACTTC
NA,TRBV7-2,few,TRBJ2-2,CARGLESNTGELFF,TGTGCCAGGGGCCTGGAAAGCAACACCGGGGAGCTGTTTTTT
NA,TRBV11-2,many,TRBJ2-1,CASSIGSVSYNEQFF,TGTGCCAGCAGCATCGGGTCCGTCTCCTACAATGAGCAGTTCTTC
NA,TRBV12-3/TRBV12-4,many,TRBJ2-7,CASSLSRPVVNHRVEQYF,TGTGCCAGCAGTTTGTCCAGACCCGTTGTGAATCATCGGGTGGAGCAGTACTTC
NA,TRBV27,many,TRBJ1-1,CASSNSGEYTEAFF,TGTGCCAGCAGTAACTCGGGAGAATACACTGAAGCTTTCTTT
NA,TRBV9,NA,TRBJ1-1,CASSERQNPNTEAFF,TGTGCCAGCAGCGAACGACAGAACCCGAACACTGAAGCTTTCTTT
TRBD1,TRBV30,many,TRBJ1-2,CAWSVLRGLGYGYTF,TGTGCCTGGAGTGTACTGAGGGGGCTGGGCTATGGCTACACCTTC
TRBD2,TRBV5-1,NA,TRBJ2-3,CASSLAYGLAGDGDTQYF,TGCGCCAGCAGCTTGGCCTACGGACTAGCGGGAGATGGAGATACGCAGTATTTT
NA,TRBV20-1,NA,TRBJ1-4,CSARTRGGEKLFF,TGCAGTGCTAGGACCAGGGGCGGTGAAAAACTGTTTTTT
NA,TRBV2,NA,TRBJ2-1,CASSERPEQLF,TGTGCCAGCAGTGAAAGACCCGAGCAGCTCTTC
TRBD1,TRBV3-1,NA,TRBJ1-1,CASSQGHRGRGILRNTEAFF,TGTGCCAGCAGCCAAGGACACAGGGGGCGAGGGATATTACGGAACACTGAAGCTTTCTTT
NA,TRBV10-2,NA,TRBJ1-5,CASSESAGSQPQHF,TGCGCCAGCAGTGAGTCGGCAGGGAGTCAGCCCCAGCATTTT
TRBD2,TRBV12-3/TRBV12-4,few,TRBJ2-5,CASRLRSGGSQETQYF,TGTGCCAGCAGGCTTAGGAGCGGGGGGAGCCAAGAGACCCAGTACTTC
NA,TRBV12-3/TRBV12-4,many,TRBJ2-3,CASGRLSSTDTQYF,TGTGCCAGCGGGAGGCTATCTAGCACAGATACGCAGTATTTT
NA,TRBV2,NA,TRBJ2-2,CASSVWDTGELFF,TGTGCCAGCAGTGTCTGGGACACCGGGGAGCTGTTTTTT
NA,TRBV20-1,NA,TRBJ1-4,CSARQRSNEKLFF,TGCAGTGCGAGACAGAGGTCTAATGAAAAACTGTTTTTT
TRBD2,TRBV5-1,many,TRBJ2-1,CASSRDRRTRPHEQFF,TGCGCCAGCAGCCGCGACCGAAGGACTAGGCCCCATGAGCAGTTCTTC
NA,TRBV27,many,TRBJ2-7,CASSLRDGVYEQYF,TGTGCCAGCAGTTTACGGGACGGAGTCTACGAGCAGTACTTC
NA,TRBV20-1,many,TRBJ2-7,CSAYPSESYEQYF,TGCAGTGCCTACCCTAGCGAGTCCTACGAGCAGTACTTC
NA,TRBV27,many,TRBJ2-6,CASSFGPGSGANVLTF,TGTGCCAGCAGTTTTGGGCCAGGCTCTGGGGCCAACGTCCTGACTTTC
NA,TRBV7-9,NA,TRBJ1-2,CASSDRQSQPGYGYTF,TGTGCCAGCAGCGATCGACAGTCCCAACCCGGCTATGGCTACACCTTC
TRBD2,TRBV6-1,NA,TRBJ2-5,CASSRFSGRETQYF,TGTGCCAGCAGTAGGTTTAGCGGGCGAGAGACCCAGTACTTC
NA,TRBV5-1,NA,TRBJ2-7,CASSIAPGTHSYEQYF,TGCGCCAGCAGCATAGCCCCCGGGACTCACTCCTACGAGCAGTACTTC
TRBD2,TRBV6-2/TRBV6-3,many,TRBJ2-1,CASSYSHLVNGRYPNEQFF,TGTGCCAGCAGTTACTCGCACCTCGTAAACGGGAGGTACCCCAATGAGCAGTTCTTC
NA,TRBV10-3,many,TRBJ1-5,CAISESKGSSNQPQHF,TGTGCCATCAGTGAGTCGAAGGGATCTAGCAATCAGCCCCAGCATTTT
NA,TRBV4-1,few,TRBJ1-5,CASSQAGETVGQPQHF,TGCGCCAGCAGCCAAGCCGGGGAGACAGTGGGTCAGCCCCAGCATTTT
TRBD2,TRBV27,NA,TRBJ2-6,CASSSGLAGEAGANVLTF,TGTGCCAGCAGTTCGGGACTAGCGGGAGAGGCTGGGGCCAACGTCCTGACTTTC
NA,TRBV6-5,few,TRBJ2-2,CASSYSSGDTGELFF,TGTGCCAGCAGTTACTCGTCGGGGGACACCGGGGAGCTGTTTTTT
NA,TRBV10-2,few,TRBJ2-7,CASGNEIEQYF,TGCGCCAGCGGGAACGAGATCGAGCAGTACTTC
TRBD1,TRBV18,many,TRBJ1-4,CASSPDRVKLFF,TGTGCCAGCTCACCCGACAGGGTTAAACTGTTTTTT
NA,TRBV2,many,TRBJ1-2,CASSELADTYGYTF,TGTGCCAGCAGTGAACTCGCAGACACTTATGGCTACACCTTC
NA,TRBV30,few,TRBJ1-3,CAWSVGVSSNTIYF,TGTGCCTGGAGTGTAGGTGTCAGTTCAAACACCATATATTTT
TRBD2,TRBV11-2,few,TRBJ2-1,CASSQDAGLGNNEQFF,TGCGCCAGCAGCCAAGATGCGGGACTAGGCAACAATGAGCAGTTCTTC
NA,TRBV7-9,NA,TRBJ1-2,CASSSMSGDYGYTF,TGTGCCAGCAGCTCAATGAGCGGGGACTATGGCTACACCTTC
NA,TRBV28,NA,TRBJ1-2,CASRPPRRRTNYGYTF,TGTGCCAGCAGGCCCCCCCGAAGACGGACTAACTATGGCTACACCTTC
TRBD1,TRBV18,few,TRBJ1-1,CASSPRDRGDTEAFF,TGTGCCAGCTCACCGCGGGACAGGGGGGACACTGAAGCTTTCTTT
TRBD2,TRBV11-3,many,TRBJ2-3,CASSKLAGGTDTQYF,TGTGCCAGCAGCAAGCTAGCGGGAGGTACAGATACGCAGTATTTT
NA,TRBV30,NA,TRBJ1-3,CAWGFWESGNTIYF,TGTGCCTGGGGCTTTTGGGAATCGGGAAACACCATATATTTT
NA,TRBV12-3/TRBV12-4,few,TRBJ2-7,CASSLAFSGVFYEQYF,TGTGCCAGCAGTTTAGCGTTTAGCGGAGTGTTCTACGAGCAGTACTTC
TRBD1,TRBV6-2/TRBV6-3,NA,TRBJ2-1,CASSYSRAGGYNEQFF,TGTGCCAGCAGTTACTCTCGCGCAGGGGGATACAATGAGCAGTTCTTC
NA,TRBV12-3/TRBV12-4,few,TRBJ1-2,CASSWGAGVGYTF,TGTGCCAGCAGTTGGGGGGCAGGGGTCGGCTACACCTTC